This entry lists 12 T cell receptor beta chains sequenced from one sample in a study of identical twins. Each CDR3 protein gets one entry after TCRdb re-called the 5' RACE reads with MiXCR. This sample has 310,000 or so distinct CDR3 sequences, with under 9.5% found just once. These data also featured in a second study, about yellow fever vaccine responses in identical twins.

The sample taken for sequencing was memory (CD45RO+) T cells sorted from blood. The receptors were sampled from a woman aged 18-29 years in good health.

This clonotype was found many times. The J gene is TRBJ1-5, the V gene TRBV20-1, with D possibly being TRBD1 (5 bases). Trimming shortened V by 3 bases and J by 7 bases, and 13 bases separated the two germline ends. This CDR3 spans 13 amino acids. Germline V lookup: CDR1 DFQATT, CDR2 SNEGSKA (reference sequence). CDR3 in amino acids: CSASLAGSQPQHF. Here the CDR3 DNA reads TGCAGTGCTAGTCTGGCAGGGAGCCAGCCCCAGCATTTT.

The chain combines TRBV9 with TRBJ2-7; 11 positions match TRBD2. CDR1 SGDLS and CDR2 YYNGEE come from the germline V gene. With V trimmed by 4 bases and J by 2 bases, 5 bases remained unmatched. The CDR3 is 15 residues long. CDR3 sequence (DNA): TGTGCCAGCAGCCCCGGGACTAGCGGAACCTACGAGCAGTACTTC. Translated: CASSPGTSGTYEQYF. Looking up the rest from reference TRBV9 and TRBJ2-7 gives the full variable domain: DSGVTQTPKHLITATGQRVTLRCSPRSGDLSVYWYQQSLDQGLQFLIQYYNGEERAKGNILERFSAQQFPDLHSELNLSSLELGDSALYFCASSPGTSGTYEQYFGPGTRLTVT.

V usage is TRBV12-3 or TRBV12-4 and J usage is TRBJ2-3, with 12 bases identical to TRBD2. This CDR3 has 18 amino acids. With 10 bases clipped from V and 0 bases from J, the junction kept 14 bases outside the gene matches. CDR3 DNA sequence: TGTGCCATCTGTTCACTCTATGGGACTAGCGGGAGCACAGATACGCAGTATTTT. As protein: CAICSLYGTSGSTDTQYF.

The rearrangement links TRBV6-1 to TRBJ1-1, with D possibly being TRBD1 (5 bases). Germline V gene data show CDR1 as MNHNS and CDR2 as SASEGT. CDR3 length: 15 amino acids. Trimming cost V 6 bases and J 2 bases, with 16 bases left between them. The CDR3 DNA reads as TGTGCCAGCAGACTCAGGGAACGGGCTAACACTGAAGCTTTCTTT. Residues: CASRLRERANTEAFF.

J is TRBJ2-3 and V is TRBV6-1, with TRBD1 matching 7 bases. Germline V lookup: CDR1 MNHNS, CDR2 SASEGT. The CDR3 has 15 residues. Germline trimming cut 6 bases from V and 8 bases from J; bases unmatched to any gene: 14. The DNA of the CDR3 is TGTGCCAGCAGCCTTTGGGGGACAGCCTACTTTACGCAGTATTTT. It yields the protein CASSLWGTAYFTQYF.

In its sample, this clonotype was seen many times. J is TRBJ2-6 and V is TRBV5-1; no clear D. CDR1 is SGHRS and CDR2 is YFSETQ in the germline V gene. The CDR3 runs 16 residues. V was pared by 0 bases and J by 6 bases, with 13 bases between. This CDR3 is CASSLGVLPEANVLTF. The DNA of the CDR3 is TGCGCCAGCAGCTTGGGAGTTTTACCTGAGGCCAACGTCCTGACTTTC.

The chain links TRBV12-3 or TRBV12-4 to TRBJ2-7; 15 nucleotides align to TRBD2. Trimming cost V 1 base and J 3 bases; bases outside gene matches: 4. CDR3 size: 17 residues. The CDR3 loop reads CASSLVGLAGGYYEQYF. CDR3 DNA: TGTGCCAGCAGTTTAGTGGGACTAGCGGGAGGATACTACGAGCAGTACTTC.

The chain has TRBV3-1 and TRBJ2-5; a possible D gene is TRBD2 (8 bases). The CDR3 extends over 15 amino acids. V lost 2 bases to trimming and J lost 5 bases, with 15 bases between them. The germline CDR1 and CDR2 sequences are LGHDT and YNNKEL (reference sequence). CDR3 region: CASSQSGGGRETQYF. CDR3 DNA: TGTGCCAGCAGCCAATCGGGAGGGGGCCGTGAGACCCAGTACTTC.

This clonotype was counted at least ten times. The chain employs TRBV13 and TRBJ2-5; D call uncertain. The V end lost 5 bases, the J end lost 3 bases, and 7 bases lay between the germline ends. Germline CDR1 reads PRHDT; CDR2 reads FYEKMQ (reference sequence). The CDR3 loop spans 12 amino acids. The CDR3 sequence: CASSALKETQYF. CDR3 DNA sequence: TGTGCCAGCAGCGCCTTAAAAGAGACCCAGTACTTC.

The V call is TRBV2, the J call TRBJ1-1, with unresolved D. CDR3 length: 12 amino acids. Germline loops: CDR1 SNHLY, CDR2 FYNNEI. V lost 8 bases and J 0 bases, leaving 7 bases between the germline ends. This chain's CDR3 is CASSHMNTEAFF. The CDR3 DNA follows: TGTGCCAGCTCACATATGAACACTGAAGCTTTCTTT.

There are many counts of this clonotype. The rearrangement uses TRBV12-3 or TRBV12-4 and TRBJ1-1; no clear D gene. Trimming left V 5 bases short and J 4 bases short, with 14 bases between. This CDR3 is 14 amino acids long. CDR3 nucleotides: TGTGCCAGCAGTCTATCTCACTGGGGCACTGAAGCTTTCTTT. Translating it yields CASSLSHWGTEAFF.

This clonotype was observed a handful of times. This chain uses TRBV12-3 or TRBV12-4 with TRBJ1-2; 8 nucleotides align to TRBD1. The CDR3 covers 12 residues. After removal of 5 bases from V and 7 bases from J, the junction contained 3 bases not matched to a gene. The CDR3, as DNA: TGTGCCAGCAGTAAGACAGGGGCTGGCTACACCTTC. Translation: CASSKTGAGYTF.